The 13 T cell receptor beta chains below come from one sample, sequenced in a study of control samples from healthy donors and cancer patients (dated by TCRdb to the early 2020s). Library generation was performed with the immunoSEQ multiplex PCR assay. This is the immuneACCESS table as TCRdb keeps it, with only in-frame sequences that have V and J called. A part of the clones is gone; compared with another copy, unresolved V genes explain less than half, and the rest is unexplained. The sample includes approximately 90,000 clones, with roughly 93% observed a single time. The ten largest clones represent approximately 1.5% of the sample. The sequenced material came from blood. Receptors originate from a woman under 40 in good health.

The chain combines TRBV25-1 with TRBJ1-1; a possible D gene is TRBD1 (5 bases). V lost 6 bases and J lost 8, with 10 bases in between. The CDR3 loop spans 11 amino acids. From germline, CDR1 is MGHDK and CDR2 SYGVNS. CDR3 sequence: CASRASGEAFF. The CDR3 DNA reads TGTGCCAGCAGAGCCTCAGGGGAAGCTTTCTTT.

The chain links TRBV19 to TRBJ1-1; D is unresolved. Looked up from germline, CDR1 is LNHDA and CDR2 is SQIVND (reference sequence). The CDR3 has 11 amino acids. The V end was cut by 4 bases, the J end by 2 bases, with 2 bases between. CDR3: CASSKNTEAFF. As DNA, the CDR3 is TGTGCCAGTAGTAAAAACACTGAAGCTTTCTTT. Using reference TRBV19 and TRBJ1-1 for the parts outside the CDR3, the full variable domain is DGGITQSPKYLFRKEGQNVTLSCEQNLNHDAMYWYRQDPGQGLRLIYYSQIVNDFQKGDIAEGYSVSREKKESFPLTVTSAQKNPTAFYLCASSKNTEAFFGQGTRLTVV.

This rearrangement joins TRBV27 to TRBJ1-2, with D possibly being TRBD1 (5 bases). Trimming removed 5 bases at V and 4 bases at J, with 14 bases between. Germline CDR1 is MNHEY and CDR2 is SMNVEV (reference sequence). This CDR3 has 14 amino acids. In nucleotides, the CDR3 is TGTGCCAGCAGTGGACCGGGGGGAGTCTATGGCTACACCTTC. This codes for CASSGPGGVYGYTF.

This clone was seen just once. The chain uses TRBV11-1 and TRBJ2-7; D remains ambiguous. This CDR3 has 14 residues. Trimming left V 2 bases short and J 2 bases short, with 10 bases between. Germline CDR1 and CDR2: SGHAT and FQDESV (reference sequence). The CDR3 here is CASSLYSQPYEQYF. In nucleotides, the CDR3 is TGTGCCAGCAGCTTATATTCCCAGCCCTACGAGCAGTACTTC. The variable domain in full, with the rest retrieved from reference TRBV11-1 and TRBJ2-7, is EAEVAQSPRYKITEKSQAVAFWCDPISGHATLYWYRQILGQGPELLVQFQDESVVDDSQLPKDRFSAERLKGVDSTLKIQPAELGDSAMYLCASSLYSQPYEQYFGPGTRLTVT.

The rearrangement uses TRBV10-1 and TRBJ2-7; D might be TRBD1 (6 bases). Trimming cost V 11 bases and J 5 bases, with 16 bases left between them. The CDR3 has 12 residues. Germline CDR1 and CDR2: WNHNN and SYGVQD (reference sequence). As DNA, the CDR3 is TGCGCCGTTTTTGACAGGTCCCACGAGCAGTACTTC. Encoded protein: CAVFDRSHEQYF.

This chain uses TRBV6-1 with TRBJ2-3; the match to TRBD2 covers 7 bases. The CDR3 has 15 amino acids. The ends lost 2 bases at V and 4 bases at J; junction bases unmatched: 6. Germline-derived CDR1 and CDR2 are MNHNS and SASEGT. CDR3 in DNA: TGTGCCAGCAGTGAACAGAGCGGGGTCCCAGATACGCAGTATTTT. It codes for CASSEQSGVPDTQYF.

The rearrangement uses TRBV10-1 and TRBJ1-3; D is unresolved. Germline CDR1 WNHNN, CDR2 SYGVQD (reference sequence). The V gene lost 2 bases and the J gene lost 8 bases, with 13 bases spanning the gap. This CDR3 comprises 14 residues. Here the CDR3 DNA reads TGCGCCAGCAGTGAGCACTTGCCTGGTTACACCATATATTTT. Its translation is CASSEHLPGYTIYF.

The rearrangement joins TRBV27 to TRBJ2-1; D remains unclear. V was pared by 5 bases and J by 9 bases, with 20 bases between. The germline gives CDR1 MNHEY, CDR2 SMNVEV (reference sequence). The CDR3 totals 15 residues. The CDR3 sequence is CASSVILLGLGEQFF. The CDR3, as DNA: TGTGCCAGCAGTGTAATCTTACTTGGGTTAGGTGAGCAGTTCTTC.

The V and J genes are TRBV29-1 and TRBJ1-3; 7 bases line up with TRBD1. This CDR3 is built from 12 residues. In germline, CDR1 is SQVTM, CDR2 ANQGSEA. Trimming removed 7 bases from V and 8 bases from J; junction bases left unmatched: 8. The CDR3 sequence: CSARRGPDTIYF. The CDR3 bases are TGCAGCGCCCGAAGGGGGCCGGACACCATATATTTT.

The genes are TRBV7-8 and TRBJ2-7; the D gene is possibly TRBD1 (5 bases). The germline V gene has CDR1 SGHVS and CDR2 FQNEAQ. Trimming took 5 bases from V and 1 from J, leaving 18 bases between them. The CDR3 is made up of 16 amino acids. CDR3 DNA sequence: TGTGCCAGCAGCCCATTAGGGGTCGGTCAATCCTACGAGCAGTACTTC. The encoded protein is CASSPLGVGQSYEQYF.

The chain is built from TRBV12-3 or TRBV12-4 and TRBJ1-2; no clear D gene. V lost 8 bases and J 4 bases, leaving 11 bases between the germline ends. There are 12 residues in the CDR3. The CDR3 loop reads CASGRASYGYTF. The CDR3 DNA reads TGTGCCAGCGGACGGGCCTCCTATGGCTACACCTTC.

The chain is built from TRBV5-1 and TRBJ1-1, with D tentatively TRBD1 (6 bases). The length of the CDR3 is 14 residues. Germline values: CDR1 SGHRS, CDR2 YFSETQ. V lost 3 bases to trimming and J lost 0 bases, with 9 bases between them. CDR3 in amino acids: CASSWTDLNTEAFF. The CDR3 region has the DNA TGCGCCAGCAGCTGGACAGATCTGAACACTGAAGCTTTCTTT. The full variable domain, in which reference TRBV5-1 and TRBJ1-1 provide the parts outside the CDR3, is KAGVTQTPRYLIKTRGQQVTLSCSPISGHRSVSWYQQTPGQGLQFLFEYFSETQRNKGNFPGRFSGRQFSNSRSEMNVSTLELGDSALYLCASSWTDLNTEAFFGQGTRLTVV.

This clone was seen a single time. V is TRBV4-1 and J is TRBJ1-4; D is unclear. The V end was cut by 1 base, the J end by 6 bases, with 12 bases between. The CDR3 consists of 15 residues. Germline CDR1 is MGHRA and CDR2 is YSYEKL. The CDR3 region has the DNA TGCGCCAGCAGCCAAGTTCCCAGAACCGATGAAAAACTGTTTTTT. This gives the protein CASSQVPRTDEKLFF.